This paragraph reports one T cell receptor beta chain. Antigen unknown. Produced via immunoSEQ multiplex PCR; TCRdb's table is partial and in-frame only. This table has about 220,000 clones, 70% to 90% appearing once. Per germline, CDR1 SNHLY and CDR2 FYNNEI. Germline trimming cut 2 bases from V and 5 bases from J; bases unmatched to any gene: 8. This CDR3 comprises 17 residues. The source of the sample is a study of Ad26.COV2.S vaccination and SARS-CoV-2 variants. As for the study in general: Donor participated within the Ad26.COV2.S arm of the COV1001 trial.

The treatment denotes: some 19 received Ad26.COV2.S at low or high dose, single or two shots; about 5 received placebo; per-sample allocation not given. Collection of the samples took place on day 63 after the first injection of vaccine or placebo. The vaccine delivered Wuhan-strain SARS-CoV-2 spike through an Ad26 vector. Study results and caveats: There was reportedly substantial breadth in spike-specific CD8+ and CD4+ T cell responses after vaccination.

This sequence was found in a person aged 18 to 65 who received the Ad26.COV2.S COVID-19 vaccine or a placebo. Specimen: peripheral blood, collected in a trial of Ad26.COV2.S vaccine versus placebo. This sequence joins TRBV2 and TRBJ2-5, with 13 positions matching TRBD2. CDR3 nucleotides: TGTGCCAGCAGTGAACTCACTAGCGGGGGGGCTTTGGAGACCCAGTACTTC. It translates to CASSELTSGGALETQYF.